The T cell receptor beta chain described here comes from a study of cytomegalovirus exposure and HLA in healthy donors. Study observations and caveats: Most TCR sequences proved rare, with some public TCRs found in many donors. Using a false discovery rate of 0.05, a later analysis showed that around 16,000 TCR beta sequences were associated with HLA alleles. In terms of immune exposure information, only CMV serostatus was available. In vitro confirmation showed three CMV-associated chains to be CMV antigen specific.

CDR1 MDHEN and CDR2 SYDVKM come from the germline V gene. This CDR3 is built from 14 residues. Trimming cost V 5 bases and J 9 bases, with 16 bases left between them. This clone has only one observation. As yet, its antigen is unknown. PCR involved 60 Vbeta and 13 Jbeta primers. The method was immunoSEQ multiplex PCR; TCRdb's version includes in-frame clones alone and lacks a portion of them. This sample has 200,000 or so clones, with 84% found just once. The V gene is TRBV28, the J gene TRBJ1-4; D not certain. The TCR was taken from a boy younger than 18 in good health and CMV-seronegative. Sequencing input: PBMCs. The CDR3 loop is CASSPGREQKKLFF. Written as DNA, the CDR3 is TGTGCCAGCAGTCCCGGGAGGGAACAAAAAAAACTGTTTTTT. The whole variable domain, remainder taken from reference TRBV28 and TRBJ1-4, is DVKVTQSSRYLVKRTGEKVFLECVQDMDHENMFWYRQDPGLGLRLIYFSYDVKMKEKGDIPEGYSVSREKKERFSLILESASTNQTSMYLCASSPGREQKKLFFGSGTQLSVL.